This entry lists 5 T cell receptor beta chains sequenced from one sample in a study of shared clonotypes between healthy human individuals. This table comes from immunoSEQ multiplex PCR, and its TCRdb copy is limited to in-frame clones, with some not included. The sample consists of approximately 1,500,000 clones, around 98% of them appearing once. Sequencing was performed on naive CD4+ T cells sorted from blood. The subset is: CD45RA+ positively selected. These TCRs come from a man aged 25 to 40 in good health.

The chain couples TRBV7-9 to TRBJ2-7; 8 bases fit TRBD2. The CDR3 covers 15 residues. J was trimmed by 0 bases and V by 2 bases; bases with no gene match: 3. Germline CDR1 SEHNR, CDR2 FQNEAQ (reference sequence). CDR3 residues: CASSLLAGFSYEQYF. The CDR3 DNA reads as TGTGCCAGCAGCTTACTAGCGGGCTTCTCCTACGAGCAGTACTTC. Full variable domain (remainder filled in from reference TRBV7-9 and TRBJ2-7): DTGVSQNPRHKITKRGQNVTFRCDPISEHNRLYWYRQTLGQGPEFLTYFQNEAQLEKSRLLSDRFSAERPKGSFSTLEIQRTEQGDSAMYLCASSLLAGFSYEQYFGPGTRLTVT.

This chain connects TRBV11-2 to TRBJ2-7; D is possibly TRBD1 or TRBD2 (5 bases each). V lost 3 bases and J 1 base, leaving 7 bases between the germline ends. Per the germline V gene, CDR1 is SGHAT and CDR2 is FQNNGV. There are 13 residues in the CDR3. In DNA, the CDR3 is TGTGCCAGCAGCTTGGGACCATCCTACGAGCAGTACTTC. Translating it yields CASSLGPSYEQYF. Complete variable domain (other parts from reference TRBV11-2 and TRBJ2-7): EAGVAQSPRYKIIEKRQSVAFWCNPISGHATLYWYQQILGQGPKLLIQFQNNGVVDDSQLPKDRFSAERLKGVDSTLKIQPAKLEDSAVYLCASSLGPSYEQYFGPGTRLTVT.

J is TRBJ2-1 and V is TRBV28, with D perhaps being TRBD1 or TRBD2 (5 bases each). Germline V gene lookup returns CDR1 MDHEN and CDR2 SYDVKM. The CDR3 contains 13 residues. The ends were cut back, 6 bases at V and 10 bases at J, with 16 bases in the middle. CDR3 region: CASRTGTLWEQFF. CDR3 nucleotide sequence: TGTGCCAGCAGAACCGGGACGCTGTGGGAGCAGTTCTTC.

The count of this clone is one. The gene calls are TRBV19 and TRBJ2-3; TRBD1 agrees at 7 bases. The CDR3 totals 19 residues. Trimming took 5 bases from V and 3 from J; bases not matched to a gene: 20. Germline assignment: CDR1 LNHDA and CDR2 SQIVND (reference sequence). The CDR3 reads CASSGIGGDQAPRTDTQYF. The CDR3 DNA is TGTGCCAGTAGTGGAATAGGGGGCGATCAAGCCCCACGAACAGATACGCAGTATTTT.

The chain carries TRBV2 and TRBJ1-4; D perhaps matches TRBD1 (6 bases). The CDR3 is made up of 14 amino acids. CDR1 is SNHLY and CDR2 is FYNNEI in the germline V gene. V was pared by 6 bases and J by 8 bases, with 16 bases between. The CDR3 sequence: CASSSQGGEEKLFF. DNA for the CDR3: TGTGCCAGCAGCTCACAGGGCGGGGAAGAAAAACTGTTTTTT.